This T cell receptor (beta chain) was profiled in a study of molecular identifiers for immune sequencing clone quantification. About the study: Four of five splits of RNA from about 20,000 or 100,000 naive CD8 cells were sequenced in replicates.

CDR1 and CDR2 from the germline V gene are SNHLY and FYNNEI. V gave up 6 bases and J gave up 0 bases; unmatched junction bases: 13. CDR3 size: 17 residues. Turning to this clonotype: What it recognizes is unknown.

TCRdb redid the calling of the PCR reads with MiXCR, one entry per CDR3 protein. The table has over 35,000 distinct CDR3 sequences, approximately 17% seen once. Study outcomes and limitations: Sizes of clones that are highly expanded could be underestimated (if identical TCR molecules share a barcode). Clonotypes surpassing 20 RNA copies contained over 98% of effector molecules, versus under 1% in naive cells.

Sorting recovered naive CD8 T cells on a CD8+CD4-CCR7+CD45RA+ profile. The sequencing input was naive CD8+ T cells from blood, with Jurkat cell RNA spiked in. Subset denoted: FACS-sorted CD8+CD4-CCR7+CD45RA+ naive T cells. This TCR came from a human donor in good health. Some libraries in this study had Jurkat cell RNA spiked in. The genes are TRBV2 and TRBJ2-5, with TRBD1 identical over 7 bases. In DNA form, the CDR3 reads TGTGCCAGCAGCGTTCCTAAAGACAGGGTTTACCAAGAGACCCAGTACTTC. Residues: CASSVPKDRVYQETQYF.